A single sample is the source of the 12 T cell receptor beta chains below, sequenced in a study of blood T cell repertoires in COVID-19. Data came from immunoSEQ multiplex PCR; TCRdb stores just in-frame clones and leaves some out. This table has a few hundred thousand clones, about four fifths appearing once. The sequencing sample was made of peripheral blood. Receptor source: a human donor with acute or convalescent COVID-19. The donor label of this sample is uncertain.

This clone was seen just once. The rearrangement links TRBV6-1 to TRBJ1-2; 7 nucleotides align to TRBD1. CDR3 length equals 16 residues. Trimming removed 4 bases from V and 8 bases from J; junction bases left unmatched: 16. CDR1 and CDR2 from the germline V gene are MNHNS and SASEGT. CDR3 protein: CASSGYLGQRVEGYTF. CDR3 coding DNA: TGTGCCAGCAGTGGATATTTGGGACAGAGGGTAGAGGGCTACACCTTC.

This clone was counted only a few times. V gene TRBV10-3 combines with J gene TRBJ2-3; 12 bases align to TRBD2. Germline loops: CDR1 ENHRY, CDR2 SYGVKD. The CDR3 loop spans 15 amino acids. The junction had 3 bases not matched to a gene; V was cut back by 6 bases and J by 2 bases. CDR3 DNA sequence: TGTGCCATCAGGACTAGCGGGAGAACCACAGATACGCAGTATTTT. It encodes CAIRTSGRTTDTQYF.

This chain links TRBV3-1 (or the pseudogene TRBV3-2) with TRBJ2-7, with TRBD1 identical over 7 bases. The V gene end was trimmed by 1 base and the J gene end by 2 bases; junction bases not matched to a gene: 5. There are 15 residues in the CDR3. Germline CDR1 is LGHDT and CDR2 is YNNKEL (reference sequence). CDR3 sequence (DNA): TGTGCCAGCAGCCAAGCCTCTAGGGGGCCCTACGAGCAGTACTTC. Amino acid sequence: CASSQASRGPYEQYF.

Only one count was recorded for this clone. The rearrangement links TRBV6-1 to TRBJ1-4, with D possibly matching TRBD1 (6 bases). The ends were cut back, 2 bases at V and 7 bases at J, with 11 bases in the middle. The V gene's germline CDR1 is MNHNS and CDR2 SASEGT. The CDR3 extends over 14 amino acids. As DNA, the CDR3 is TGTGCCAGCAGTGAAAGGGGGGGAGGTGAAAAACTGTTTTTT. Translation gives CASSERGGGEKLFF.

A word on this clone: This same CDR3 is encoded by further DNA sequences in the sample. The chain joins TRBV18 to TRBJ2-1, with 8 bases that match TRBD1. CDR1 is KGHSH and CDR2 is LQKENI in the germline V gene. The V gene end was trimmed by 0 bases and the J gene end by 6 bases; junction bases not matched to a gene: 1. The CDR3 loop spans 14 amino acids. CDR3 sequence reads: CASSPPTGGNEQFF. The CDR3 DNA follows: TGTGCCAGCTCACCACCAACAGGGGGCAATGAGCAGTTCTTC.

The genes are TRBV3-1 (or the pseudogene TRBV3-2) and TRBJ1-3, with a possible D match to TRBD1 (6 bases). V lost 1 base, J lost 4 bases, and 11 bases lay in between. The CDR3 sequence is 15 residues long. Germline loops: CDR1 LGHDT, CDR2 YNNKEL (reference sequence). CDR3 residues: CASSQGQGNGNTIYF. Here the CDR3 DNA reads TGTGCCAGCAGCCAAGGCCAGGGGAACGGAAACACCATATATTTT.

V usage is TRBV27 and J usage is TRBJ1-2; the D gene is possibly TRBD1 (6 bases). Per germline, CDR1 MNHEY and CDR2 SMNVEV (reference sequence). With 7 bases removed from V and 1 base from J, the gap between germline ends came to 10 bases. CDR3 length: 13 amino acids. CDR3 in amino acids: CASTRGFNYGYTF. The DNA for the CDR3 is TGTGCCAGCACCAGGGGATTTAACTATGGCTACACCTTC.

This clone appeared a single time. The chain is built from TRBV29-1 and TRBJ2-5; 7 positions agree with TRBD1. The CDR3 runs to 12 residues. Germline CDR1 and CDR2: SQVTM and ANQGSEA. The V and J ends lost 5 bases and 2 bases, in that order; junction bases with no gene match: 2. The CDR3 bases are TGCAGCGTTAAGGGACAGCAAGAGACCCAGTACTTC. This sequence encodes CSVKGQQETQYF.

This chain joins TRBV11-2 and TRBJ2-1, with 9 positions matching TRBD2. The ends lost 5 bases at V and 6 bases at J; junction bases unmatched: 11. The CDR3 sequence is 16 residues long. Germline V gene lookup returns CDR1 SGHAT and CDR2 FQNNGV. CDR3 in amino acids: CASSTTGTSLVNEQFF. The DNA of the CDR3 is TGTGCCAGCAGCACAACCGGGACTAGCTTAGTCAATGAGCAGTTCTTC.

V is TRBV11-2 and J is TRBJ2-7, with 8 bases fitting TRBD1. The CDR3 contains 11 residues. CDR1 is SGHAT and CDR2 is FQNNGV in the germline V gene. V lost 8 bases to trimming and J lost 7 bases; unmatched junction nucleotides: 4. The CDR3 loop reads CASRQGMEQYF. The CDR3 DNA reads TGTGCCAGCCGACAGGGGATGGAGCAGTACTTC.

The rearrangement joins TRBV11-1 to TRBJ2-1, with D tentatively TRBD1 (6 bases). Germline CDR1 is SGHAT and CDR2 is FQDESV (reference sequence). V dropped 3 bases and J dropped 5 bases, with 17 bases sitting between them. This CDR3 is 16 amino acids long. The CDR3 region is CASSLGIMGAHNEQFF. The CDR3, as DNA: TGTGCCAGCAGCTTGGGTATTATGGGGGCCCACAATGAGCAGTTCTTC.

The DNA of the CDR3 is TGTGCCAGCAGCTTACCTGGGCTGGAACTGTTTTTT. It specifies CASSLPGLELFF. The rearrangement uses TRBV7-9 and TRBJ1-4; no reliable D call. CDR1 is SEHNR, CDR2 FQNEAQ, per germline (reference sequence). The CDR3 length is 12 residues. Between the trimmed V and J ends, which lost 2 bases and 12 bases, there was a span of 10 bases. The whole variable domain, remainder taken from reference TRBV7-9 and TRBJ1-4, is DTGVSQNPRHKITKRGQNVTFRCDPISEHNRLYWYRQTLGQGPEFLTYFQNEAQLEKSRLLSDRFSAERPKGSFSTLEIQRTEQGDSAMYLCASSLPGLELFFGSGTQLSVL.